This T cell receptor (beta chain) was recorded in a study of cytomegalovirus exposure and HLA in healthy donors. Assay used: immunoSEQ multiplex PCR; TCRdb lists only in-frame clones, some missing. The sample holds about 360,000 clones, about nine tenths seen once. V lost 1 base to trimming and J lost 4 bases, with 14 bases between them. The CDR3 is 15 amino acids. Germline V gene sequence: CDR1 SGDLS, CDR2 YYNGEE. The receptor was isolated from a young woman in good health and CMV-seronegative. The rearrangement joins TRBV9 to TRBJ1-1; D possibly corresponds to TRBD1 (5 bases). Sequencing used PBMCs. CDR3 nucleotides: TGTGCCAGCAGCGTAACGGGAGGGGTCACCACTGAAGCTTTCTTT. It is translated as CASSVTGGVTTEAFF.